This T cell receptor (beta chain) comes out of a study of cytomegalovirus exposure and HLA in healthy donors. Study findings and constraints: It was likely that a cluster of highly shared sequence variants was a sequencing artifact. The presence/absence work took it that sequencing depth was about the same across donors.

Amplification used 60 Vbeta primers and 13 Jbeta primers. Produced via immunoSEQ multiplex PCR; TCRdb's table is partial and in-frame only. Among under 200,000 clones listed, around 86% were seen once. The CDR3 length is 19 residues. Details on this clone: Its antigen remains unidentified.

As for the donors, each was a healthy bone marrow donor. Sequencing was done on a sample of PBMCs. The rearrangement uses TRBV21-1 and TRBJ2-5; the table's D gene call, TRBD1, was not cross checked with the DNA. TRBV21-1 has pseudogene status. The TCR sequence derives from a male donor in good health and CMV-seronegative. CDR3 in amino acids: CASHNSRQGWFRLEETQYF. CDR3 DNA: TGTGCCAGCCACAACTCGAGGCAGGGGTGGTTTCGTCTGGAGGAGACCCAGTACTTC.